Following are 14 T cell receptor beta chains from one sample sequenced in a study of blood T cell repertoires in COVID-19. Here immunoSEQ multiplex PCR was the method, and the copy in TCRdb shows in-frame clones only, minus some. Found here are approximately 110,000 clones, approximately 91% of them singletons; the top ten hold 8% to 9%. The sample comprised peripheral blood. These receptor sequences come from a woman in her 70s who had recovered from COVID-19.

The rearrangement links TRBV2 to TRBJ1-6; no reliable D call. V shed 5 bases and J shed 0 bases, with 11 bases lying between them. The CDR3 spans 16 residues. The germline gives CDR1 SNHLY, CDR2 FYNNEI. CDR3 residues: CASSTPGTSYNSPLHF. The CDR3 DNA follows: TGTGCCAGCAGTACTCCGGGAACCTCCTATAATTCACCCCTCCACTTT. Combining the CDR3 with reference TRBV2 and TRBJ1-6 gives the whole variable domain EPEVTQTPSHQVTQMGQEVILRCVPISNHLYFYWYRQILGQKVEFLVSFYNNEISEKSEIFDDQFSVERPDGSNFTLKIRSTKLEDSAMYFCASSTPGTSYNSPLHFGNGTRLTVT.

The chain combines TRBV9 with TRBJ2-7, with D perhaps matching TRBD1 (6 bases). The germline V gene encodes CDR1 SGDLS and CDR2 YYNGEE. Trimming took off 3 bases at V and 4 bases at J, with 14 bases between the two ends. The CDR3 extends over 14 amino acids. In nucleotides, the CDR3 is TGTGCCAGCAGCGCAGGACAGTACGGGTACGAGCAGTACTTC. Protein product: CASSAGQYGYEQYF.

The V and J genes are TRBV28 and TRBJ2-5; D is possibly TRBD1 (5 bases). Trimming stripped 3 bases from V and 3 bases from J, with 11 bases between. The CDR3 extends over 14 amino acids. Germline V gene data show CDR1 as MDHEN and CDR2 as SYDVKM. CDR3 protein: CASSLAGNEETQYF. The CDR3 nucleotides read TGTGCCAGCAGTTTGGCAGGGAACGAAGAGACCCAGTACTTC. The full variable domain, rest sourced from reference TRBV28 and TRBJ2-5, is DVKVTQSSRYLVKRTGEKVFLECVQDMDHENMFWYRQDPGLGLRLIYFSYDVKMKEKGDIPEGYSVSREKKERFSLILESASTNQTSMYLCASSLAGNEETQYFGPGTRLLVL.

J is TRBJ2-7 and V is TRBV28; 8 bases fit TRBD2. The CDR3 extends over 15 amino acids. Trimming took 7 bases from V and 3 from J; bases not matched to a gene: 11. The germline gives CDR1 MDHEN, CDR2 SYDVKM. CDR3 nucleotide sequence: TGTGCCAGCATCGATCCGGGACTAGGGATCTACGAGCAGTACTTC. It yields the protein CASIDPGLGIYEQYF.

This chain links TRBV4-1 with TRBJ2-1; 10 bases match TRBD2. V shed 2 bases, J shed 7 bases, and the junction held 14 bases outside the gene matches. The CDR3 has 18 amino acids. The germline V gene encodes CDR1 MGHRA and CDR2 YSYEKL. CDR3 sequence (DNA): TGCGCCAGCAGCCAACACCGACTAGCGGGTACACCCTTGAATGAGCAGTTCTTC. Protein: CASSQHRLAGTPLNEQFF.

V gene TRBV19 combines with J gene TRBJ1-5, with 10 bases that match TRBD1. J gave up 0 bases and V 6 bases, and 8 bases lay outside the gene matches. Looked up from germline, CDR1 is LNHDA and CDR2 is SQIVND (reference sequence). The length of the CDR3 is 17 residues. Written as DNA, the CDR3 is TGTGCCAGTAGCCCCGGGACAGGGGCTTATAGCAATCAGCCCCAGCATTTT. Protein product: CASSPGTGAYSNQPQHF.

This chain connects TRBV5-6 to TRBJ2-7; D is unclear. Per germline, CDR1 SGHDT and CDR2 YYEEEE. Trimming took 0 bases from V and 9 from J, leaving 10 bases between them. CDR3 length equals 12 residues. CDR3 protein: CASSLEAVGQYF. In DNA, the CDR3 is TGTGCCAGCAGCTTGGAGGCGGTCGGGCAGTACTTC.

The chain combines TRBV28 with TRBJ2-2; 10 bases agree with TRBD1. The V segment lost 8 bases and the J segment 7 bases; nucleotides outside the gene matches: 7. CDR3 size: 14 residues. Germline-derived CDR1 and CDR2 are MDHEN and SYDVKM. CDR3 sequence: CASGDRGTNGELFF. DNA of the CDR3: TGTGCCAGCGGGGACAGGGGAACGAACGGGGAGCTGTTTTTT.

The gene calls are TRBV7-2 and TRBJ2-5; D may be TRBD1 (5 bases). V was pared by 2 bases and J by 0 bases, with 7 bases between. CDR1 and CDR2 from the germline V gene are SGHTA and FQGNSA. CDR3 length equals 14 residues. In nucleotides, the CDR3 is TGTGCCAGCAGCTTACCAGGGAACCAAGAGACCCAGTACTTC. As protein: CASSLPGNQETQYF.

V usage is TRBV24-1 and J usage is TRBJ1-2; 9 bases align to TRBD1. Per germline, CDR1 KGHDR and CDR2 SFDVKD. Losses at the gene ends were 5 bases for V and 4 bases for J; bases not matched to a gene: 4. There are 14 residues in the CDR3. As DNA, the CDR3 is TGTGCCACCAGTGGGACAGGGGCGATCTATGGCTACACCTTC. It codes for CATSGTGAIYGYTF.

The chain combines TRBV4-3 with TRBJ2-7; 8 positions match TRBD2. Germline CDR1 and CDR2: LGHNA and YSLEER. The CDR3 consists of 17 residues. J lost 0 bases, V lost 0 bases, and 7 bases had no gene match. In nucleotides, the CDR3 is TGCGCCAGCAGCCAAGAGCGAAGCGGGGGAAGCTCCTACGAGCAGTACTTC. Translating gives CASSQERSGGSSYEQYF.

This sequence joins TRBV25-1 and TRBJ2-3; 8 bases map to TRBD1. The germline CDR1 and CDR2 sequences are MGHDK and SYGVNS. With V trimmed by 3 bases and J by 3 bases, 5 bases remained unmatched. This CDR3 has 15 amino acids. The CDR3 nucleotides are TGTGCCAGCAGTGAGCAGGGGGCGTCGACAGATACGCAGTATTTT. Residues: CASSEQGASTDTQYF.

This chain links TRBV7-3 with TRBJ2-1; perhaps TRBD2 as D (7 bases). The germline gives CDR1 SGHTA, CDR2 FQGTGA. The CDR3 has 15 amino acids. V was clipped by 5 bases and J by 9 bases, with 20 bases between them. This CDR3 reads CASSMGVAGAREQFF. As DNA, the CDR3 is TGTGCCAGCAGCATGGGTGTGGCGGGGGCGCGTGAGCAGTTCTTC.

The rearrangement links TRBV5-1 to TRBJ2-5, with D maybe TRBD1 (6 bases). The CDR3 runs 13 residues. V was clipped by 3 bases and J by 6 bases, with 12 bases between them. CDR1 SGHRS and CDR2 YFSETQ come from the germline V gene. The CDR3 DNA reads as TGCGCCAGCAGCTCGGACAGTTTTCAGACCCAGTACTTC. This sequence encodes CASSSDSFQTQYF.